These 32 T cell receptor beta chains originate from one sample sequenced in a study of beta chain features in type 1 diabetes. Study outcomes and limitations: There was a moderate but significant shortening of TCRB CDR3s in all four CD4+ subsets of Type 1 diabetes patients.

The antigens for these receptors are not known. TCRB transcripts that were expressed got sequenced, as all of the isolated RNA had been reverse transcribed. TCRdb's table, derived via immunoSEQ multiplex PCR, lists solely in-frame clones and lacks some. Among some 360,000 clones listed, roughly a tenth were seen once. The material sequenced was central memory CD4+ T cells from blood. All receptors come from a man younger than 45 with type 1 diabetes.

The chain uses TRBV7-2 and TRBJ1-5; the D is unclear. V was cut by 3 bases and J by 11 bases, with 14 bases left in between. Germline CDR1 and CDR2: SGHTA and FQGNSA. This CDR3 is built from 13 residues. The CDR3 protein is CASSLGSYWTQHF. The CDR3 DNA reads as TGTGCCAGCAGCTTGGGTAGTTACTGGACCCAGCATTTT.

This chain uses TRBV4-1 with TRBJ1-1, with D hard to call. The CDR3 loop spans 17 amino acids. CDR1 and CDR2 (germline): MGHRA, YSYEKL. V lost 6 bases and J lost 0, with 20 bases in between. CDR3 residues: CASRVRGAIYMNTEAFF. The CDR3 DNA follows: TGCGCCAGCAGGGTCCGGGGAGCCATATACATGAACACTGAAGCTTTCTTT.

This clone showed up just a few times. The chain combines TRBV18 with TRBJ1-1; D not certain. The ends were cut back, 3 bases at V and 1 base at J, with 9 bases in the middle. Germline V gives CDR1 KGHSH, CDR2 LQKENI. CDR3 length: 14 amino acids. CDR3 bases: TGTGCCAGCTCACCGGTTAGCCCGAACACTGAAGCTTTCTTT. Translated, it gives CASSPVSPNTEAFF.

The table lists this clone with many counts. The chain has TRBV21-1 and TRBJ2-1; whether TRBD2, the table's D call, matches the DNA was not checked. TRBV21-1 has pseudogene status. The length of the CDR3 is 17 residues. CDR3 DNA: TGTGCCAGCAGCACCCCGAAACGCGGGACCTCCTACAATGAGCAGTTCTTC. Translation gives CASSTPKRGTSYNEQFF.

A few counts support this clone. This CDR3 reads CASSPSGDRAYNEQFF. As DNA, the CDR3 is TGTGCCAGCAGCCCTAGTGGGGACAGAGCCTACAATGAGCAGTTCTTC. The V and J genes are TRBV11-3 and TRBJ2-1; TRBD1 matches 7 bases. This CDR3 comprises 16 residues. Germline V gene data show CDR1 as SGHNT and CDR2 as YENEEA. With 5 bases clipped from V and 2 bases from J, the junction kept 9 bases outside the gene matches.

This clone has more than one count but fewer than ten. The chain uses TRBV28 and TRBJ1-5; D gene ambiguous. V was cut by 2 bases and J by 4 bases, with 12 bases left in between. This CDR3 contains 15 residues. Per germline, CDR1 MDHEN and CDR2 SYDVKM. CDR3 loop: CASSLGSARNQPQHF. The CDR3 coding sequence is TGTGCCAGCAGTTTAGGGTCAGCTAGGAATCAGCCCCAGCATTTT.

The V call is TRBV14, the J call TRBJ2-4, with D tentatively TRBD1 or TRBD2 (6 bases each). Germline CDR1 is SGHDN and CDR2 is FVKESK. This CDR3 contains 18 residues. The V gene lost 0 bases and the J gene lost 0 bases, with 15 bases spanning the gap. CDR3 sequence: CASSQDGGLHLAKNIQYF. CDR3 sequence (DNA): TGTGCCAGCAGCCAAGATGGGGGGCTCCACTTAGCCAAAAACATTCAGTACTTC.

The chain joins TRBV28 to TRBJ2-2; either TRBD1 or TRBD2 may supply D (5 bases each). Germline values: CDR1 MDHEN, CDR2 SYDVKM. The CDR3 runs 15 residues. V gave up 3 bases and J gave up 4 bases, with 12 bases separating them. The CDR3 DNA reads as TGTGCCAGCAGTTTGTCCGGGGCGGGCACCGGGGAGCTGTTTTTT. Its translation is CASSLSGAGTGELFF.

This clone was counted a few times. The V and J genes are TRBV7-3 and TRBJ2-1; TRBD1 or TRBD2 may be the D gene (6 bases each). Trimming took 1 base from V and 6 from J, leaving 16 bases between them. The germline V gene has CDR1 SGHTA and CDR2 FQGTGA. This CDR3 region has 16 residues. The CDR3: CASSLMGGKGGNEQFF. Here the CDR3 DNA reads TGTGCCAGCAGCTTAATGGGGGGCAAGGGCGGCAATGAGCAGTTCTTC.

The rearrangement uses TRBV6-1 and TRBJ1-4, with TRBD1 matching 7 bases. Per the germline V gene, CDR1 is MNHNS and CDR2 is SASEGT. V shed 5 bases and J 5 bases; nucleotides not matched to a gene: 5. This CDR3 contains 14 residues. The CDR3 nucleotides are TGTGCCAGCAGTATCCGGGACAGCAATGAAAAACTGTTTTTT. Translated: CASSIRDSNEKLFF.

This CDR3 is CASSPGASGANVLTF. CDR3 nucleotide sequence: TGTGCCAGCTCACCAGGGGCCTCTGGGGCCAACGTCCTGACTTTC. The V call is TRBV18, the J call TRBJ2-6; D possibly corresponds to TRBD1 (5 bases). CDR3 size: 15 residues. V was cut by 2 bases and J by 0 bases, with 5 bases left in between. Germline V gene sequence: CDR1 KGHSH, CDR2 LQKENI.

V is TRBV7-6 and J is TRBJ2-5; no reliable D call. Germline CDR1 and CDR2: SGHVS and FNYEAQ. The CDR3 consists of 16 residues. V lost 2 bases, J lost 2 bases, and 15 bases lay in between. The CDR3 DNA reads TGTGCCAGCAGCTTAAACCCACCCAAGAGACAAGAGACCCAGTACTTC. Its protein product is CASSLNPPKRQETQYF.

Of note for this clone: The sample contains more than one DNA sequence encoding this CDR3. The chain links TRBV6-5 to TRBJ2-7, with 8 bases aligning to TRBD1. J lost 1 base, V lost 5 bases, and 1 base had no gene match. Germline V lookup: CDR1 MNHEY, CDR2 SVGAGI. The CDR3 spans 13 residues. The CDR3 spells CASSRTGSYEQYF. In nucleotides, the CDR3 is TGTGCCAGCAGTCGGACAGGGTCCTACGAGCAGTACTTC.

The rearrangement joins TRBV28 to TRBJ2-5; TRBD2 might be the D (7 bases). The CDR3 is 15 residues long. V lost 6 bases to trimming and J lost 3 bases, with 17 bases between them. From germline, CDR1 is MDHEN and CDR2 SYDVKM. CDR3 nucleotide sequence: TGTGCCAGCAGGTTAGGTGGGGGGGCCGAAGAGACCCAGTACTTC. Amino acids: CASRLGGGAEETQYF.

The chain is built from TRBV2 and TRBJ2-2; D gene ambiguous. V was clipped by 6 bases and J by 6 bases, with 17 bases between them. CDR1 and CDR2 (germline): SNHLY, FYNNEI. CDR3 length equals 15 residues. CDR3 bases: TGTGCCAGCAGCCCTACCTCATCGGGTCCCGGGGAGCTGTTTTTT. This gives the protein CASSPTSSGPGELFF. Variable domain in full (rest from reference TRBV2 and TRBJ2-2): EPEVTQTPSHQVTQMGQEVILRCVPISNHLYFYWYRQILGQKVEFLVSFYNNEISEKSEIFDDQFSVERPDGSNFTLKIRSTKLEDSAMYFCASSPTSSGPGELFFGEGSRLTVL.

This clone was counted only a few times. The J gene is TRBJ2-7, the V gene TRBV5-6; possible D gene TRBD1, 7 bases. The CDR3 has 13 amino acids. The V and J ends lost 4 bases and 7 bases respectively, with 15 bases between them. The germline gives CDR1 SGHDT, CDR2 YYEEEE. In DNA form, the CDR3 reads TGTGCCAGCAGCCCAAGGAGGGGGCGGGAGCAGTACTTC. It specifies CASSPRRGREQYF.

V is TRBV5-4 and J is TRBJ1-4; tentative D call: TRBD1 (5 bases). Trimming left V 1 base short and J 7 bases short, with 14 bases between. Per germline, CDR1 SGHNT and CDR2 YYREEE (reference sequence). The CDR3 loop spans 15 amino acids. This chain's CDR3 is CASSLRGGVGEKLFF. CDR3 DNA sequence: TGTGCCAGCAGCTTGAGAGGAGGGGTTGGTGAAAAACTGTTTTTT. The whole variable domain, filled in from reference TRBV5-4 and TRBJ1-4, reads ETGVTQSPTHLIKTRGQQVTLRCSSQSGHNTVSWYQQALGQGPQFIFQYYREEENGRGNFPPRFSGLQFPNYSSELNVNALELDDSALYLCASSLRGGVGEKLFFGSGTQLSVL.

In this sample, this clone turned up many times. Other DNA sequences within the sample encode an identical CDR3. The V and J genes are TRBV18 and TRBJ1-1; D is ambiguous. The germline V and J ends were trimmed by 3 bases and 1 base, with 3 bases remaining between them. CDR1 and CDR2 from the germline V gene are KGHSH and LQKENI. There are 12 residues in the CDR3. Written as DNA, the CDR3 is TGTGCCAGCTCACCTGGGAACACTGAAGCTTTCTTT. Protein: CASSPGNTEAFF.

V gene TRBV28 combines with J gene TRBJ2-2; D is unresolved. From germline, CDR1 is MDHEN and CDR2 SYDVKM. The CDR3 has 14 residues. The V end was cut by 4 bases, the J end by 2 bases, with 8 bases between. Written as DNA, the CDR3 is TGTGCCAGCAGTTCCCATGGTAACACCGGGGAGCTGTTTTTT. Its protein is CASSSHGNTGELFF.

This clone was counted at least ten times. The chain is built from TRBV11-2 and TRBJ2-1; 9 bases match TRBD2. The CDR3 contains 15 residues. Unmatched junction bases numbered 9, after V lost 6 bases and J lost 6 bases. Germline V gene sequence: CDR1 SGHAT, CDR2 FQNNGV. CDR3 nucleotide sequence: TGTGCCAGCAGGCCTGCGGGAGGGCCGGGCAATGAGCAGTTCTTC. It is translated as CASRPAGGPGNEQFF.

The chain carries TRBV27 and TRBJ2-2, with a tentative D call TRBD2 (6 bases). The V gene lost 2 bases and the J gene lost 6 bases, with 10 bases spanning the gap. This CDR3 comprises 14 residues. Germline CDR1 reads MNHEY; CDR2 reads SMNVEV (reference sequence). As DNA, the CDR3 is TGTGCCAGCAGTTTAGTCTGGGGGGCCGGGGAGCTGTTTTTT. It is translated as CASSLVWGAGELFF.

The rearrangement joins TRBV29-1 to TRBJ2-2; 12 bases are shared with TRBD2. The trim removed 4 bases at V and 7 bases at J, leaving 10 bases unmatched. This CDR3 contains 16 residues. From germline, CDR1 is SQVTM and CDR2 ANQGSEA. The CDR3 protein is CSVVQGGLAGNGELFF. The CDR3 coding sequence is TGCAGCGTTGTACAGGGTGGACTAGCGGGAAACGGGGAGCTGTTTTTT.

The CDR3 DNA is TGTGCCACCGGGACAGGGTCTAACTATGGCTACACCTTC. Its translation: CATGTGSNYGYTF. The chain combines TRBV6-1 with TRBJ1-2, with 9 nucleotides matching TRBD1. This CDR3 region has 13 residues. The ends lost 10 bases at V and 0 bases at J; junction bases unmatched: 3. CDR1 MNHNS and CDR2 SASEGT come from the germline V gene.

J is TRBJ2-3 and V is TRBV2; TRBD2 aligns across 9 bases. The CDR3 has 14 residues. Germline V lookup: CDR1 SNHLY, CDR2 FYNNEI. Trimming removed 7 bases from V and 4 bases from J; junction bases left unmatched: 6. As DNA, the CDR3 is TGTGCCAGCAAGAATAGCGGGAGCGCAGATACGCAGTATTTT. Its protein is CASKNSGSADTQYF.

This clone was seen repeatedly, ten times or more. The chain is built from TRBV10-3 and TRBJ2-3; 9 bases match TRBD1. With V trimmed by 6 bases and J by 6 bases, 1 base remained unmatched. Germline V gene sequence: CDR1 ENHRY, CDR2 SYGVKD. This CDR3 spans 12 amino acids. The CDR3 is CAIRGQGDTQYF. The CDR3 DNA reads as TGTGCCATCAGAGGACAGGGGGATACGCAGTATTTT.

The CDR3 region is CASSTQGTNEQFF. CDR3 sequence (DNA): TGTGCCAGCAGCACACAGGGTACCAATGAGCAGTTCTTC. The chain employs TRBV7-3 and TRBJ2-1; possible D gene TRBD1, 6 bases. The CDR3 is 13 amino acids. Per germline, CDR1 SGHTA and CDR2 FQGTGA. Trimming pared 5 bases from V and 6 bases from J, leaving 11 bases between.

The V gene is TRBV7-2, the J gene TRBJ2-1; the D is unclear. V was cut by 3 bases and J by 7 bases, with 16 bases left in between. Germline assignment: CDR1 SGHTA and CDR2 FQGNSA. CDR3 length equals 15 residues. CDR3 residues: CASSFRPDGDNEQFF. For the CDR3, the DNA is TGTGCCAGCAGCTTCCGGCCCGATGGGGATAATGAGCAGTTCTTC.

The V call is TRBV4-2, the J call TRBJ1-2; 10 bases align to TRBD1. Unmatched junction bases numbered 3, after V lost 4 bases and J lost 4 bases. This CDR3 is built from 14 residues. Germline values: CDR1 LGHNA, CDR2 YNFKEQ. CDR3 sequence reads: CASSPRDRGYGYTF. In DNA form, the CDR3 reads TGTGCCAGCAGCCCAAGGGACAGGGGCTATGGCTACACCTTC.

The chain has TRBV7-6 and TRBJ1-4, with D perhaps matching TRBD1 (6 bases). V gave up 6 bases and J gave up 0 bases, with 17 bases separating them. From germline, CDR1 is SGHVS and CDR2 FNYEAQ. CDR3 size: 17 residues. The chain's CDR3 is CASRRRGGRATNEKLFF. In nucleotides, the CDR3 is TGTGCCAGCAGACGTAGAGGGGGACGGGCAACTAATGAAAAACTGTTTTTT.

This clone was observed a few times. The rearrangement links TRBV27 to TRBJ2-1, with D perhaps matching TRBD2 (5 bases). From germline, CDR1 is MNHEY and CDR2 SMNVEV (reference sequence). The CDR3 runs to 21 residues. V dropped 1 base and J dropped 7 bases, with 32 bases sitting between them. CDR3 in DNA: TGTGCCAGCAGTTTATTTTCCCGTTCTCGGGGAACAATGAGCATAGAGAATGAGCAGTTCTTC. Encoded protein: CASSLFSRSRGTMSIENEQFF.

The table lists this clone with many counts. The chain uses TRBV14 and TRBJ1-2; the D is unclear. The germline V gene encodes CDR1 SGHDN and CDR2 FVKESK. This CDR3 is built from 14 residues. V dropped 0 bases and J dropped 5 bases, with 10 bases sitting between them. This CDR3 is CASSQDTKEYGYTF. The CDR3 DNA sequence: TGTGCCAGCAGCCAAGATACAAAGGAATATGGCTACACCTTC.

Worth noting for this clone: This could be a read error, since a much larger clone is one nucleotide away. The same CDR3 can be traced to other DNA sequences in this sample. CDR3 DNA sequence: TGTGCCAGCAGCCCTGGACACTCTGGAAACACCATATATTTT. Its translation is CASSPGHSGNTIYF. V gene TRBV7-2 combines with J gene TRBJ1-3; tentatively, D is TRBD1 (5 bases). The CDR3 consists of 14 residues. CDR1 SGHTA and CDR2 FQGNSA come from the germline V gene. Trimming took 5 bases from V and 0 from J, leaving 8 bases between them.